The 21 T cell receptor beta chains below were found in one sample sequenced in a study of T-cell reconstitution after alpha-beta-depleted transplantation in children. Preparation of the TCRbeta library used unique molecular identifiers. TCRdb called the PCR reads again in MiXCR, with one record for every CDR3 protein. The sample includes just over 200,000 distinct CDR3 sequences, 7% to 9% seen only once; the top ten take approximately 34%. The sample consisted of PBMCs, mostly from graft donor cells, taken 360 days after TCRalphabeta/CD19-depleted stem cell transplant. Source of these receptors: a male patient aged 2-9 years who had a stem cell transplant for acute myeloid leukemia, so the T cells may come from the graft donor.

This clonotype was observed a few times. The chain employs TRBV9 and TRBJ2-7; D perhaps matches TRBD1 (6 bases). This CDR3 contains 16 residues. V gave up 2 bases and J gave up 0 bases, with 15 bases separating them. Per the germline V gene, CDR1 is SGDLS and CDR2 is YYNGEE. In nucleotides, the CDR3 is TGTGCCAGCAGCGTGGGACACCGAAACTACTCCTACGAGCAGTACGTC. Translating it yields CASSVGHRNYSYEQYV.

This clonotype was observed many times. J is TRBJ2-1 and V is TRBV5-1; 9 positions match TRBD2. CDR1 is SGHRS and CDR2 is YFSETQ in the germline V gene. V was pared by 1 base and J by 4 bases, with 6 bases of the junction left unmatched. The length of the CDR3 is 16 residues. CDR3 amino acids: CASSLRYLAGYNEQFF. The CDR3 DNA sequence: TGCGCCAGCAGCTTGCGTTATCTAGCGGGGTACAATGAGCAGTTCTTC.

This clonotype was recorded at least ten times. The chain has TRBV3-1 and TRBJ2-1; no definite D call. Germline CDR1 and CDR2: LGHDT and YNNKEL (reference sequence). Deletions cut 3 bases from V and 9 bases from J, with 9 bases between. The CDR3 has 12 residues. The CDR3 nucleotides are TGTGCCAGCAGCCATAGTTCCGGTGAGCAGTTCTTC. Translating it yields CASSHSSGEQFF.

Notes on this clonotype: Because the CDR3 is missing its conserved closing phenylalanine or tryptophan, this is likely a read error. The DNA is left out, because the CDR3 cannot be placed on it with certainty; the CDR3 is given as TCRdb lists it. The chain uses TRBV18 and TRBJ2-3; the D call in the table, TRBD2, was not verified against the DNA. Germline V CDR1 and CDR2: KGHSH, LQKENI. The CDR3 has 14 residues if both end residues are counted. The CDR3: CASSPPRASGNPHL.

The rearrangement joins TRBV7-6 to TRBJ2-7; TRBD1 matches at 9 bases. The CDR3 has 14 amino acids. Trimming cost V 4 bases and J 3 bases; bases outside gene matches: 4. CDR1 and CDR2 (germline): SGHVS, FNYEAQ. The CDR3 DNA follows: TGTGCCAGCAGCTACGGGACAGGGAGCTACGAGCAGTACTTC. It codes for CASSYGTGSYEQYF.

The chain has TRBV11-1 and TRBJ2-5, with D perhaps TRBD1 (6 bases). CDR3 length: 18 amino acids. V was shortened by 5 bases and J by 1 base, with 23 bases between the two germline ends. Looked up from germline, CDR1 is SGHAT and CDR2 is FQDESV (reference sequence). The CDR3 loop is CASSPRRGGDPAQETQYF. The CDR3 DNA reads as TGTGCCAGCAGCCCCCGTCGAGGGGGAGACCCCGCCCAAGAGACCCAGTACTTC.

CDR3 sequence: CASSFIAGGPSYNEQFF. The CDR3 DNA is TGTGCCAGCAGCTTTATAGCGGGGGGGCCCTCCTACAATGAGCAGTTCTTC. This sequence joins TRBV11-2 and TRBJ2-1, with 11 nucleotides matching TRBD2. The CDR3 runs 17 residues. J gave up 0 bases and V 3 bases, and 4 bases lay outside the gene matches. Germline loops: CDR1 SGHAT, CDR2 FQNNGV.

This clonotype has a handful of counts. Here the CDR3 DNA reads TGTGCCAGCAGCTTACTCTACGAGCAGTACTTC. Translation gives CASSLLYEQYF. This rearrangement joins TRBV7-2 to TRBJ2-7; D is uncertain. Germline V gene data show CDR1 as SGHTA and CDR2 as FQGNSA. CDR3 size: 11 residues. The germline V and J ends were trimmed by 2 bases and 3 bases, with 2 bases remaining between them.

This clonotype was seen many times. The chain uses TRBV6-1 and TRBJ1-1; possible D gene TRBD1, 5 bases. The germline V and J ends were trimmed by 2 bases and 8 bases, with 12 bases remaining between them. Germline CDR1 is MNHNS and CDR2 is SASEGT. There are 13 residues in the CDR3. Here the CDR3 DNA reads TGTGCCAGCAGTGAAAGGCCCGAGGGGGAAGCTTTCTTT. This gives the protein CASSERPEGEAFF.

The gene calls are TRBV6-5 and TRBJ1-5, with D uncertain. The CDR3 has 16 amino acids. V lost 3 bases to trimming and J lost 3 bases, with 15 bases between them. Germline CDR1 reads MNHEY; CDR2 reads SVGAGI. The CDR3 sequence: CASSYYLRRINQPQHF. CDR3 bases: TGTGCCAGCAGTTATTATCTCCGGCGGATCAATCAGCCCCAGCATTTT.

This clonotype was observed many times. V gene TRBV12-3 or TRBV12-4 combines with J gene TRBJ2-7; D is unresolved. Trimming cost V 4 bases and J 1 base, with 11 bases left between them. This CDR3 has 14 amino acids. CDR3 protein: CASSYERASYEQYF. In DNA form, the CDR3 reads TGTGCCAGCAGTTACGAACGCGCATCCTACGAGCAGTACTTC.

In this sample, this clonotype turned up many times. CDR3 bases: TGTGCCACCCTCGGGGGGGAGGGTGAGCAGTTCTTC. Translated: CATLGGEGEQFF. The chain carries TRBV10-3 and TRBJ2-1, with 8 bases that match TRBD2. Germline V gives CDR1 ENHRY, CDR2 SYGVKD. V dropped 10 bases and J dropped 9; count of bases not matched to a gene: 8. The CDR3 sequence is 12 residues long.

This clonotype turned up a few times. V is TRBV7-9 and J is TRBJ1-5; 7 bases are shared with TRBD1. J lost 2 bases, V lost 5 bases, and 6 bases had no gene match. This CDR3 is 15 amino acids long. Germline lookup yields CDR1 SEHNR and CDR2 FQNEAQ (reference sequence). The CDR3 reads CASSNHRGGNQPQHF. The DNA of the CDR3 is TGTGCCAGCAGCAATCACAGGGGTGGCAATCAGCCCCAGCATTTT.

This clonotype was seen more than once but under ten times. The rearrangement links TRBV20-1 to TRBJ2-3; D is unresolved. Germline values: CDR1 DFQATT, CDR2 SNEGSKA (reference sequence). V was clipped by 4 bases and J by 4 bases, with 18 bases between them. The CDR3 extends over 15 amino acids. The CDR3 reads CSAIEARRVADTQYF. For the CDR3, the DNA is TGCAGTGCTATTGAGGCACGACGCGTCGCAGATACGCAGTATTTT.

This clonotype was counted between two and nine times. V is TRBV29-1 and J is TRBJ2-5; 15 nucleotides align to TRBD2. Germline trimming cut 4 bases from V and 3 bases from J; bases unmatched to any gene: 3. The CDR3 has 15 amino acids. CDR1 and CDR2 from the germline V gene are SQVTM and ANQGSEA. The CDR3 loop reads CSVGGLAGGKETQYF. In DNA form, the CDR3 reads TGCAGCGTTGGGGGACTAGCGGGGGGCAAAGAGACCCAGTACTTC.

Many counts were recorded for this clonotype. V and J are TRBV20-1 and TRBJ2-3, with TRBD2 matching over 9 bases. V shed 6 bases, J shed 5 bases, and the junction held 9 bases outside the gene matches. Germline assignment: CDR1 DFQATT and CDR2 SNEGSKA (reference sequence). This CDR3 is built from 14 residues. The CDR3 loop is CSAPGLALKDTQYF. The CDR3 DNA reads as TGCAGTGCCCCCGGACTAGCGTTAAAAGATACGCAGTATTTT.

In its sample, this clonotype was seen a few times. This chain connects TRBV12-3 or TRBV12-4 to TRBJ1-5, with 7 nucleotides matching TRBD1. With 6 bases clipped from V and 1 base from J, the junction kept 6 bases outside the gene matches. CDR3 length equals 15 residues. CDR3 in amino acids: CASRGDRPSNQPQHF. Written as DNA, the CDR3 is TGTGCCAGCAGAGGGGACAGACCAAGCAATCAGCCCCAGCATTTT.

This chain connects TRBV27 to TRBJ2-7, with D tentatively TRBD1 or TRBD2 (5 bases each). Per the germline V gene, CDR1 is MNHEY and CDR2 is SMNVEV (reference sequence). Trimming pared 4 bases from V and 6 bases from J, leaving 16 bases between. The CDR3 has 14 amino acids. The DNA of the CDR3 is TGTGCCAGCAGTTGGCTTGGGAATGGGGGCGAGCAGTACTTC. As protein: CASSWLGNGGEQYF.

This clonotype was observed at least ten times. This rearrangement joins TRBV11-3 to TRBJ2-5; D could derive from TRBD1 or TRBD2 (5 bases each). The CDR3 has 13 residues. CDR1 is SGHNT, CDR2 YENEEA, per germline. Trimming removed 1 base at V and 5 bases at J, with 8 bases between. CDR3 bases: TGTGCCAGCAGCTTAGCCAGGGACGAGACCCAGTACTTC. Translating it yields CASSLARDETQYF.

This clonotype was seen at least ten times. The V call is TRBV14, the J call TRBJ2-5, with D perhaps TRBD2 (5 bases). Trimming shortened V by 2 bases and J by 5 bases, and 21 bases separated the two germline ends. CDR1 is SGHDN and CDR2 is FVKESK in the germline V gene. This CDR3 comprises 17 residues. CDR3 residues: CASSQLSVLALRETQYF. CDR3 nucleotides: TGTGCCAGCAGCCAACTGTCAGTCCTAGCCCTCCGGGAGACCCAGTACTTC.

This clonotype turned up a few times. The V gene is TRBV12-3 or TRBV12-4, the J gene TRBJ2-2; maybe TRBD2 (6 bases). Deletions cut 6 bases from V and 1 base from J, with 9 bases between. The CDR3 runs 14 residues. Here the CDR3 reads CASRPGLNTGELFF. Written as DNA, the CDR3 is TGTGCCAGCAGACCGGGACTGAACACCGGGGAGCTGTTTTTT.